A single sample gave rise to the 25 T cell receptor beta chains below, sequenced in a study of molecular identifiers for immune sequencing clone quantification. Using its own MiXCR run on the PCR reads, TCRdb lists one record per CDR3 protein. This sample has approximately 100,000 distinct CDR3 sequences, with around a third found just once. Sequenced sample: naive CD8+ T cells from blood, with Jurkat cell RNA spiked in. The subset: FACS-sorted CD8+CD4-CCR7+CD45RA+ naive T cells. Receptors originate from a human donor in good health. Some libraries in this study had Jurkat cell RNA spiked in.

This clonotype has only a few counts. CDR3 amino acids: CASTLPASNQPQHF. The CDR3 DNA sequence: TGTGCCAGCACCCTCCCGGCTAGCAATCAGCCCCAGCATTTT. This chain joins TRBV6-2 or TRBV6-3 and TRBJ1-5; the D is unclear. The CDR3 runs to 14 residues. Germline lookup yields CDR1 MNHEY and CDR2 SVGEGT. Trimming stripped 7 bases from V and 0 bases from J, with 10 bases between.

This clonotype was seen a handful of times. This chain connects TRBV12-3 or TRBV12-4 to TRBJ2-5; weak D call: TRBD2 (6 bases). Trimming stripped 0 bases from V and 1 base from J, with 9 bases between. The CDR3 is 15 amino acids. CDR3 region: CASSLARAGQETQYF. In DNA, the CDR3 is TGTGCCAGCAGTTTAGCGCGAGCGGGCCAAGAGACCCAGTACTTC.

The chain recombines TRBV20-1 with TRBJ2-1, with D unclear. Trimming removed 8 bases at V and 8 bases at J, with 7 bases between. Germline assignment: CDR1 DFQATT and CDR2 SNEGSKA (reference sequence). This CDR3 has 9 amino acids. The DNA for the CDR3 is TGCAGTAGCAGCTATGAGCAGTTCTTC. It yields the protein CSSSYEQFF.

The chain has TRBV11-2 and TRBJ2-2; TRBD2 aligns across 7 bases. Trimming at V came to 6 bases and at J to 5 bases, leaving 12 bases not matched to a gene. This CDR3 has 16 amino acids. Germline CDR1 is SGHAT and CDR2 is FQNNGV. CDR3 region: CASRRVREGETGELFF. As DNA, the CDR3 is TGTGCCAGCAGAAGGGTGAGGGAGGGAGAAACCGGGGAGCTGTTTTTT.

This chain links TRBV6-5 with TRBJ2-2, with no clear D. The CDR3 loop spans 12 amino acids. Trimming shortened V by 4 bases and J by 4 bases, and 4 bases separated the two germline ends. The germline CDR1 and CDR2 sequences are MNHEY and SVGAGI. CDR3 sequence (DNA): TGTGCCAGCAGTTCCCGCACCGGGGAGCTGTTTTTT. Translating it yields CASSSRTGELFF.

This clonotype has a count of ten or more. The V gene is TRBV7-4, the J gene TRBJ2-3; no firm D call. The CDR3 is 15 amino acids. Germline values: CDR1 SGHVT, CDR2 SQSDAQ. V was shortened by 1 base and J by 0 bases, with 8 bases between the two germline ends. The CDR3 bases are TGTGCCAGCAGCTTAGGGGATAATAGCACAGATACGCAGTATTTT. Translated: CASSLGDNSTDTQYF.

The rearrangement joins TRBV20-1 to TRBJ2-1; D is perhaps TRBD2 (5 bases). CDR3 length: 12 residues. Trimming removed 0 bases from V and 7 bases from J, with 7 bases in between. From germline, CDR1 is DFQATT and CDR2 SNEGSKA (reference sequence). The CDR3 reads CSARDRGNEQFF. The DNA for the CDR3 is TGCAGTGCTAGAGATCGGGGAAATGAGCAGTTCTTC.

Points on this clonotype: A clone one base away is much larger, so this may be a read error. This sequence joins TRBV7-8 and TRBJ1-5; possibly TRBD1 for D (5 bases). Between the trimmed V and J ends, which lost 5 bases and 1 base, there was a span of 15 bases. The CDR3 covers 16 residues. Germline-derived CDR1 and CDR2 are SGHVS and FQNEAQ. CDR3 in amino acids: CASSPFGRQSNQPQHF. In DNA form, the CDR3 reads TGTGCCAGCAGCCCCTTCGGTCGACAGAGCAATCAGCCCCAGCATTTT.

This chain connects TRBV20-1 to TRBJ2-5; TRBD2 matches 14 bases. The V and J ends lost 0 bases and 5 bases, in that order; junction bases with no gene match: 8. The length of the CDR3 is 17 residues. Germline lookup yields CDR1 DFQATT and CDR2 SNEGSKA (reference sequence). CDR3 bases: TGCAGTGCTAGAGATCGGGGACTAGCGGGAGTGGGGGAGACCCAGTACTTC. It codes for CSARDRGLAGVGETQYF.

The chain carries TRBV20-1 and TRBJ2-5; D may be TRBD1 (6 bases). Germline lookup yields CDR1 DFQATT and CDR2 SNEGSKA (reference sequence). The CDR3 contains 15 residues. V lost 0 bases, J lost 3 bases, and 14 bases lay in between. The CDR3 sequence is CSARDRAQGKETQYF. Here the CDR3 DNA reads TGCAGTGCTAGAGATCGGGCACAGGGAAAAGAGACCCAGTACTTC.

The gene calls are TRBV6-2 or TRBV6-3 and TRBJ2-4; D remains unclear. The germline CDR1 and CDR2 sequences are MNHEY and SVGEGT. V lost 7 bases, J lost 2 bases, and 21 bases lay in between. The CDR3 is made up of 17 amino acids. This chain's CDR3 is CASTVSPRRLSKNIQYF. The CDR3 nucleotides are TGTGCCAGCACTGTAAGCCCTCGGCGATTGTCCAAAAACATTCAGTACTTC.

Worth noting for this clonotype: A much larger clonotype is one base distant, so this may be a read error. The rearrangement joins TRBV13 to TRBJ2-1; D call uncertain. The CDR3 contains 12 residues. CDR1 PRHDT and CDR2 FYEKMQ come from the germline V gene (reference sequence). CDR3: CASSLVVDEQSF. The CDR3, as DNA: TGTGCCAGCAGCTTAGTAGTGGATGAGCAGTCCTTC.

The chain employs TRBV4-3 and TRBJ2-7; tentative D call: TRBD1 (6 bases). V was trimmed by 1 base and J by 5 bases, leaving 18 bases between them. This CDR3 is built from 16 residues. The germline V gene encodes CDR1 LGHNA and CDR2 YSLEER. The CDR3 DNA reads TGCGCCAGCAGCCAAGGTCAACTGGACAGCGCCAACGAGCAGTACTTC. Translated: CASSQGQLDSANEQYF.

This clonotype was detected only a few times. V is TRBV15 and J is TRBJ2-3; TRBD2 agrees at 8 bases. The CDR3 is 16 amino acids. Germline loops: CDR1 LNHNV, CDR2 YYDKDF (reference sequence). After removal of 3 bases from V and 2 bases from J, the junction contained 7 bases not matched to a gene. In nucleotides, the CDR3 is TGTGCCACCAGCAGCAGGAATAGCGGGGCCACAGATACGCAGTATTTT. Translation gives CATSSRNSGATDTQYF.

The V gene is TRBV7-9, the J gene TRBJ2-1, with D possibly being TRBD2 (5 bases). CDR3 size: 16 residues. Trimming took 1 base from V and 3 from J, leaving 13 bases between them. The germline gives CDR1 SEHNR, CDR2 FQNEAQ (reference sequence). This CDR3 reads CASSLVGSTIYNEQFF. CDR3 coding DNA: TGTGCCAGCAGCTTAGTGGGGAGTACAATCTACAATGAGCAGTTCTTC.

This clonotype was counted only a few times. This chain uses TRBV7-8 with TRBJ2-1; 9 bases agree with TRBD2. V gave up 7 bases and J gave up 1 base; unmatched junction bases: 8. This CDR3 has 16 amino acids. From germline, CDR1 is SGHVS and CDR2 FQNEAQ. CDR3 nucleotides: TGTGCCAGCATCTTGGCGGGAGGGGTTTCCTACAATGAGCAGTTCTTC. It translates to CASILAGGVSYNEQFF.

Only a few counts were recorded for this clonotype. The genes are TRBV20-1 and TRBJ2-1; D may be TRBD2 (6 bases). Germline CDR1 reads DFQATT; CDR2 reads SNEGSKA (reference sequence). Trimming took 4 bases from V and 8 from J, leaving 9 bases between them. The CDR3 length is 11 residues. The CDR3 DNA is TGCAGTGCTACCATAGCGGATGAGCAGTTCTTC. This encodes CSATIADEQFF.

This clonotype was seen only a few times. The J gene is TRBJ2-7, the V gene TRBV6-2 or TRBV6-3; 7 bases agree with TRBD2. V gave up 6 bases and J gave up 3 bases; unmatched junction bases: 11. The germline V gene encodes CDR1 MNHEY and CDR2 SVGEGT. The CDR3 is 15 residues long. The CDR3 nucleotides read TGTGCCAGCAGCGTTTCTAGCGGAGCCCGCTACGAGCAGTACTTC. It translates to CASSVSSGARYEQYF.

Ten or more counts support this clonotype. The chain uses TRBV5-5 and TRBJ2-7; D is possibly TRBD2 (7 bases). Germline assignment: CDR1 SGHKS and CDR2 YYEKEE (reference sequence). This CDR3 is 12 amino acids long. Trimming stripped 5 bases from V and 6 bases from J, with 12 bases between. The CDR3 nucleotides are TGTGCCAGCAGTTTAGGGGGGGGCGAGCAGTACTTC. It encodes CASSLGGGEQYF.

This clonotype was counted ten times or more. The chain recombines TRBV6-5 with TRBJ1-2; 7 nucleotides line up with TRBD1. V dropped 10 bases and J dropped 8; count of bases not matched to a gene: 16. This CDR3 comprises 14 residues. Germline lookup yields CDR1 MNHEY and CDR2 SVGAGI. This chain's CDR3 is CATTKSRDSGGYTF. The CDR3 nucleotides are TGTGCCACCACGAAATCCCGGGACAGCGGCGGCTACACCTTC.

This clonotype has a count of ten or more. V usage is TRBV28 and J usage is TRBJ2-7, with 8 bases lining up with TRBD2. J lost 0 bases, V lost 7 bases, and 11 bases had no gene match. The germline CDR1 and CDR2 sequences are MDHEN and SYDVKM. The length of the CDR3 is 16 residues. The CDR3 region is CASNTGLALSSYEQYF. The DNA for the CDR3 is TGTGCCAGCAACACAGGACTAGCCTTAAGCTCCTACGAGCAGTACTTC.

This chain links TRBV27 with TRBJ2-7, with no clear D. The CDR3 is 12 amino acids. V was cut by 5 bases and J by 7 bases, with 12 bases left in between. CDR1 and CDR2 from the germline V gene are MNHEY and SMNVEV (reference sequence). The DNA of the CDR3 is TGTGCCAGCAGTCACCCCGCACGAGAGCAGTACTTC. Translating it yields CASSHPAREQYF.

As concerns this clonotype: It may be a read error: a sequence one base away is much more abundant. The chain combines TRBV7-2 with TRBJ1-5; D not certain. This CDR3 comprises 15 residues. Trimming left V 2 bases short and J 2 bases short, with 10 bases between. In germline, CDR1 is SGHTA, CDR2 FQGNSA. The CDR3 nucleotides are TGTGCCAGCAGCTTAAGCGGCGCGCGCAATCAGCCCCAGCATTTT. Its translation: CASSLSGARNQPQHF.

This chain connects TRBV12-3 or TRBV12-4 to TRBJ2-2; the match to TRBD1 covers 10 bases. Losses at the gene ends were 5 bases for V and 4 bases for J; bases not matched to a gene: 1. The CDR3 covers 14 residues. The CDR3 here is CASSRTGGTGELFF. The CDR3 DNA reads TGTGCCAGCAGTAGGACAGGGGGCACCGGGGAGCTGTTTTTT.

Turning to this clonotype: This clone may be a read error of a much larger clone one base away. The chain is built from TRBV9 and TRBJ2-7; the D is unclear. V shed 4 bases and J shed 0 bases, with 17 bases lying between them. Germline CDR1 is SGDLS and CDR2 is YYNGEE. This CDR3 contains 16 residues. The CDR3 protein is CASSPSLSEISYEQYF. The CDR3 coding sequence is TGTGCCAGCAGCCCCAGCTTGTCGGAGATCTCCTACGAGCAGTACTTC.